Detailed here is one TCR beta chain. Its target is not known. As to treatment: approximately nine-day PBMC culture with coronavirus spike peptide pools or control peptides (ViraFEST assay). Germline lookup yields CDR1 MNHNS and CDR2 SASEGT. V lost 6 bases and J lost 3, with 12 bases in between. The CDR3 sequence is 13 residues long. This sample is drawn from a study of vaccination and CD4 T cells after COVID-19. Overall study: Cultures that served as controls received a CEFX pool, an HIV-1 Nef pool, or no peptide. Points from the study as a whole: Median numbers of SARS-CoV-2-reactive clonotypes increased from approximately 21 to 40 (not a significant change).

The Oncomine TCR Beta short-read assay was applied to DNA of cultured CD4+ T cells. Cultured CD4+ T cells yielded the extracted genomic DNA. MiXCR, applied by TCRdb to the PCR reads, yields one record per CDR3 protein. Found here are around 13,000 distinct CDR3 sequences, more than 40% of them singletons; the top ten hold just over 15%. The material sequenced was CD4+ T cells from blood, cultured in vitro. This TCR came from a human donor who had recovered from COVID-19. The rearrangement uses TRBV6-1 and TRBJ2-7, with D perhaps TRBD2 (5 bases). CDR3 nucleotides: TGTGCCAGCAGGCGAAGCGGTGACTACGAGCAGTACTTC. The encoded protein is CASRRSGDYEQYF.